This T cell receptor beta chain appears in the sequencing data of a study of blood T cell repertoires in COVID-19. In the study overall: Samples of COVID-19 (acute and convalescent) were obtained from the United States, Italy and Spain. Sources were T cells, B-cell-depleted T cells, or PBMCs; the material itself was cDNA or gDNA.

Method: immunoSEQ multiplex PCR; TCRdb's copy keeps in-frame clones and lacks some. The sample has about 440,000 clones, about 85% seen once. Cohort placement rested on clinical history that participants reported themselves. CDR1 is MNHEY and CDR2 is SVGEGT in the germline V gene. V trimming: 7 bases; J trimming: 5 bases; junction bases outside the gene matches: 8. The CDR3 totals 16 residues. The source of this sequence is a woman under 30 with acute COVID-19. Specimen: PBMCs or T cells enriched from blood (not recorded which). This chain links TRBV6-2 or TRBV6-3 with TRBJ2-2; 12 bases agree with TRBD2. CDR3 DNA: TGTGCCAGCATCCCTAGCGGGGGGGCGCGTACCGGGGAGCTGTTTTTT. This translates into CASIPSGGARTGELFF.